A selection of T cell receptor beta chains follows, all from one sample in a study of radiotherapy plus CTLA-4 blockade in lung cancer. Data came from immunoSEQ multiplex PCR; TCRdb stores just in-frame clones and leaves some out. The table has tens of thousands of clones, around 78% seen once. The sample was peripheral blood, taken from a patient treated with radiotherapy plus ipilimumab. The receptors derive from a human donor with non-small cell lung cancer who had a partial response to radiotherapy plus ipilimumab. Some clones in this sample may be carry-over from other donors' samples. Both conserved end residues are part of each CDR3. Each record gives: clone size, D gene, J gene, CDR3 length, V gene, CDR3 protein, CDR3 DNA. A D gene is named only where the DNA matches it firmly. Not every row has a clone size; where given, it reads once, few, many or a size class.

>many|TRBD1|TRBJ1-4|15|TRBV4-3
CASSQGTGGREKLFF
TGCGCCAGCAGCCAAGGGACAGGGGGGAGGGAAAAACTGTTTTTT
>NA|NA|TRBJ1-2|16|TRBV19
CASSLQSRTPNYGYTF
TGTGCCAGTAGTCTGCAGTCCCGGACACCTAACTATGGCTACACCTTC
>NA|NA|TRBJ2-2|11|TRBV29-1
CSALTGGELFF
TGCAGCGCTCTGACTGGCGGGGAGCTGTTTTTT
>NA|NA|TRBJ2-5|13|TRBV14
CASSLATVRTQYF
TGTGCCAGCAGCCTAGCCACGGTGAGGACCCAGTACTTC
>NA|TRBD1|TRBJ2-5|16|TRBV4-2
CASSQDTGTAQETQYF
TGTGCCAGCAGCCAAGATACCGGGACAGCACAAGAGACCCAGTACTTC
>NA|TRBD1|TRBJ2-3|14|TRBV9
CASSKGGSRDTQYF
TGTGCCAGCAGCAAAGGGGGCTCCCGGGATACGCAGTATTTT
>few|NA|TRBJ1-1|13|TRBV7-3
CASSLEVNTEAFF
TGTGCCAGCAGCTTAGAGGTGAACACTGAAGCTTTCTTT
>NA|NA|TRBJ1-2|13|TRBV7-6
CASSLARDSGYTF
TGTGCCAGCAGCTTAGCCAGGGACTCTGGCTACACCTTC
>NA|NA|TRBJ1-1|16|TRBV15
CATSSGGGPWDTEAFF
TGTGCCACCAGCAGCGGGGGAGGGCCTTGGGACACTGAAGCTTTCTTT
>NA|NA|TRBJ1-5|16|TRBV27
CASSPRTVDLNQPQHF
TGTGCCAGCAGTCCTCGGACAGTAGACCTCAATCAGCCCCAGCATTTT
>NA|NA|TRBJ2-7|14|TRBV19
CASSADRFPYEQYF
TGTGCCAGTAGTGCCGACAGGTTTCCCTACGAGCAGTACTTC
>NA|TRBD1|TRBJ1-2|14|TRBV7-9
CASSLGAGGYGYTF
TGTGCCAGCAGCTTAGGGGCAGGGGGCTATGGCTACACCTTC
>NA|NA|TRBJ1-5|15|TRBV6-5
CASSYSFRGGQPQHF
TGTGCCAGCAGTTATTCGTTTAGGGGGGGTCAGCCCCAGCATTTT
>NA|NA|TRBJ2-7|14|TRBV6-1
CASSPAWTAGEQYF
TGTGCCAGCAGCCCCGCTTGGACTGCCGGCGAGCAGTACTTC
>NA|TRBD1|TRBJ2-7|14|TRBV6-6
CASSYNRGSYEQYF
TGTGCCAGCAGTTACAACAGGGGCTCCTACGAGCAGTACTTC
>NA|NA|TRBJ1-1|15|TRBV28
CASRINRAMNTEAFF
TGTGCCAGCAGGATTAACAGGGCGATGAACACTGAAGCTTTCTTT
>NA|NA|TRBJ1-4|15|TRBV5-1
CASSLEGLDNEKLFF
TGCGCCAGCAGCTTGGAGGGACTAGACAATGAAAAACTGTTTTTT
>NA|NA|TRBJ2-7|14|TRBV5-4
CASSLALDSYEQYF
TGTGCCAGCAGCTTGGCTCTAGATTCCTACGAGCAGTACTTC
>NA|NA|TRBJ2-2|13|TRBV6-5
CASRQGYTGELFF
TGTGCCAGCAGACAGGGTTACACCGGGGAGCTGTTTTTT
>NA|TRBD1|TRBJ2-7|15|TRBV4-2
CASSQPGTGVFEQYF
TGTGCCAGCAGCCAACCCGGGACAGGGGTCTTCGAGCAGTACTTC
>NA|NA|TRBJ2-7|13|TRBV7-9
CASSFREKDEQYF
TGTGCCAGCAGTTTCCGGGAGAAAGACGAGCAGTACTTC
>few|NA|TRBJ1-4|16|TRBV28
CASSPHRSSRGEKLFF
TGTGCCAGCAGTCCGCACAGGTCCTCACGTGGAGAAAAACTGTTTTTT
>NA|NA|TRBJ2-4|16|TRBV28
CASSLLTGSAKNIQYF
TGTGCCAGCAGTTTACTCACAGGCTCAGCCAAAAACATTCAGTACTTC
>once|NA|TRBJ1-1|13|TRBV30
CAWTGQGGTEAFF
TGTGCCTGGACAGGGCAGGGAGGCACTGAAGCTTTCTTT
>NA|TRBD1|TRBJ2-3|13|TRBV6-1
CASRGQGPDTQYF
TGTGCCAGCAGAGGACAGGGCCCAGATACGCAGTATTTT
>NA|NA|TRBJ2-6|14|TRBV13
CASSLLSGANVLTF
TGTGCCAGCAGCTTACTCTCTGGGGCCAACGTCCTGACTTTC
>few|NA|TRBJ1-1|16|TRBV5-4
CASSLRRAGGNTEAFF
TGTGCCAGCAGCTTGCGGAGGGCCGGGGGGAACACTGAAGCTTTCTTT
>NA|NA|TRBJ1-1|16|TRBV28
CASSFGAGGGDTEAFF
TGTGCCAGCAGTTTTGGGGCAGGTGGGGGGGACACTGAAGCTTTCTTT
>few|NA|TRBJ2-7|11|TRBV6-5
CASRETYEQYF
TGTGCCAGCAGGGAGACCTACGAGCAGTACTTC
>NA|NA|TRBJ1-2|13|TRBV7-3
CASSSRRGDGYTF
TGTGCCAGCAGCTCACGCAGGGGAGATGGCTACACCTTC
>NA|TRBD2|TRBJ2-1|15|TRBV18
CASSPRESVNNEQFF
TGTGCCAGCTCACCGCGGGAGAGCGTCAACAATGAGCAGTTCTTC
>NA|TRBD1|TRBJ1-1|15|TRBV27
CASSSAGGGPTEAFF
TGTGCCAGCAGTTCAGCAGGGGGTGGACCCACTGAAGCTTTCTTT
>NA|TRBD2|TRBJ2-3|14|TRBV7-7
CASSNGLAGDTQYF
TGTGCCAGCAGCAATGGACTAGCTGGAGATACGCAGTATTTT
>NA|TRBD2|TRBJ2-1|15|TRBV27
CASSRPGLVIDEQFF
TGTGCCAGCAGTAGACCGGGACTAGTTATCGATGAGCAGTTCTTC
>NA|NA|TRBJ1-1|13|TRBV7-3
CASSLQKNTEAFF
TGTGCCAGCAGCTTACAGAAGAACACTGAAGCTTTCTTT
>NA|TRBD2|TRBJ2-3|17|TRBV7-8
CASSLAERGPSTDTQYF
TGTGCCAGCAGCTTAGCAGAGCGGGGGCCCAGCACAGATACGCAGTATTTT
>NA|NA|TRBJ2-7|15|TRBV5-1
CASKQAVGPSYEQYF
TGCGCCAGTAAACAGGCGGTAGGTCCCTCCTACGAGCAGTACTTC
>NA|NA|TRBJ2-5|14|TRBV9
CASSVGPEKETQYF
TGTGCCAGCAGCGTAGGTCCGGAGAAAGAGACCCAGTACTTC
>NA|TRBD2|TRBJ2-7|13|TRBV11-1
CASSLRTSDEQYF
TGTGCCAGCAGCTTAAGGACTAGCGACGAGCAGTACTTC
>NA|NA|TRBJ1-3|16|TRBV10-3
CAISESTENSGNTIYF
TGTGCCATCAGTGAGTCGACAGAGAACTCTGGAAACACCATATATTTT
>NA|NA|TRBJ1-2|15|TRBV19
CASSIPPGAVYGYTF
TGTGCCAGTAGTATTCCGCCAGGGGCCGTCTATGGCTACACCTTC
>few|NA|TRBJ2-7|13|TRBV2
CASSEGLASRQYF
TGTGCCAGCAGTGAAGGGCTAGCGTCGCGGCAGTACTTC
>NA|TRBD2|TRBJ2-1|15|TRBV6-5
CASSYSQRGANEQFF
TGTGCCAGCAGTTACTCGCAGCGGGGCGCGAATGAGCAGTTCTTC
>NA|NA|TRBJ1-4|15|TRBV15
CATSRDRQGGEKLFF
TGTGCCACCAGCAGAGACCGCCAGGGCGGTGAAAAACTGTTTTTT
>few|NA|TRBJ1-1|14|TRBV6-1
CASSSDRTDPEAFF
TGTGCCAGCAGCTCCGACAGGACAGATCCTGAAGCTTTCTTT
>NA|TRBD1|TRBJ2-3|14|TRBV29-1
CSVGTGLATDTQYF
TGCAGCGTTGGGACAGGGTTGGCGACAGATACGCAGTATTTT
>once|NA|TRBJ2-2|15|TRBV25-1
CASSPPGVLAGELFF
TGTGCCAGCAGTCCGCCAGGGGTTTTGGCCGGGGAGCTGTTTTTT
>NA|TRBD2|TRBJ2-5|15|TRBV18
CASSLAGAGGETQYF
TGTGCCAGCTCGTTAGCGGGAGCAGGTGGAGAGACCCAGTACTTC